This entry concerns a single T cell receptor beta chain. In the original analysis: Nucleated cell counts were estimated from reference gene primer amplification. Clones were sequenced by immunoSEQ multiplex PCR, and TCRdb holds only the in-frame ones, with some missing. That table gives V, J and clone size, and the DNA gave D and trimming. The sample holds about 59,000 clones, 70% to 85% seen once. This record belongs to a study of blood T cell repertoires in COVID-19. Study-level background: Collection of acute and convalescent COVID-19 samples took place in the United States, Italy and Spain. In each case, the material was cDNA or gDNA derived from T cells, B-cell-depleted T cells, or PBMCs.

The V and J ends lost 0 bases and 11 bases respectively, with 14 bases between them. The CDR3 spans 13 residues. Germline V gene lookup returns CDR1 SGHRS and CDR2 YFSETQ. Material for sequencing was peripheral blood. This chain links TRBV5-1 with TRBJ1-1; no firm D call. The receptor comes from a man aged 60-69 years with acute or convalescent COVID-19. The CDR3 here is CASSLARDNFAFF. Here the CDR3 DNA reads TGCGCCAGCAGCTTGGCCAGAGACAATTTTGCTTTCTTT.